This paragraph reports one T cell receptor beta chain. Its target is unknown. At one of its ends the junction is not consistent with the germline gene, which may arise from a read error. The data are from a study of OX40 agonist ivuxolimab in advanced cancers. Study outcomes and limitations: CD8+ T cells (on average) carried more expanded clones than CD4+ T cells.

Germline values: CDR1 MNHEY, CDR2 SMNVEV (reference sequence). The length of the CDR3 is 17 residues. Clones were sequenced by immunoSEQ multiplex PCR, and TCRdb holds only the in-frame ones, with some missing. Among tens of thousands of clones, around 82% were seen once, and the ten largest hold approximately 4.8%. This chain joins TRBV27 and TRBJ2-1, with TRBD2 matching 7 bases. The sequencing here drew on CD4+ or CD8+ T cells sorted from blood, taken in a trial of the OX40 agonist ivuxolimab. This TCR came from an adult with an advanced solid tumor such as melanoma, head and neck, liver or kidney cancer. CDR3 DNA: TGTGCCAGCAGTCTCTCCCCTAGCGGCAACTCCTGCAATGAGCAGTTCTTC. This gives the protein CASSLSPSGNSCNEQFF.